This T cell receptor beta chain was profiled in a study of neurological immune-mediated disorders. CDR3 length: 10 amino acids. Between the trimmed V and J ends, which lost 5 bases and 11 bases, there was a span of 9 bases. TCRdb fed the 5' RACE reads into MiXCR, producing one record per CDR3 protein. The table has roughly 60,000 distinct CDR3 sequences, roughly 3.5% seen once. This clonotype has at least ten counts. The rearrangement links TRBV12-3 or TRBV12-4 to TRBJ1-1, with D unresolved. The source is a woman in her forties or fifties with multiple sclerosis. Material for sequencing was PBMCs. The CDR3 DNA reads TGTGCCAGCAGTGGGGTCCGGGCTTTCTTT. It codes for CASSGVRAFF.